A selection of T cell receptor beta chains follows, all from one sample in a study of post-analysis software for immune sequencing data. One entry per CDR3 protein, called by TCRdb with MiXCR from the PCR reads. The table includes about 400,000 distinct CDR3 sequences, less than 40% detected once. Input material: blood. All receptors derive from a girl between 10 and 17 years old with multiple sclerosis. Each CDR3 is given with its conserved first and last residue. The D gene is left open where the match is weak. Only some rows state a clone size, as once, few, many or a class for expanded clones.

j_call	clone_size	v_call	cdr3_length	d_call	cdr3_nt	cdr3_aa
TRBJ2-7	-	TRBV6-2/TRBV6-3	13	-	TGTGCCAGCAGTTCAGGACAGATCTACGAGCAGTACTTC	CASSSGQIYEQYF
TRBJ2-7	many	TRBV3-1	14	TRBD1	TGTGCCAGCAGCCTGCCGGGACAGGGGCGCGAGCAGTACTTC	CASSLPGQGREQYF
TRBJ1-1	few	TRBV10-3	15	TRBD1	TGTGCCATCAGTGGGGACAGGAACCTGGACACTGAAGCTTTCTTT	CAISGDRNLDTEAFF
TRBJ2-5	many	TRBV5-1	14	TRBD1	TGTGCCAGCAGTTTGGGACAGGGCCAAGAGACCCAGTACTTC	CASSLGQGQETQYF
TRBJ2-7	once	TRBV12-5	14	-	TGTGCTAGGGACCGCCGGGACTCAGAATACGAGCAGTACTTC	CARDRRDSEYEQYF
TRBJ1-2	-	TRBV5-1	13	-	TGCGCCAGCAGCGCGGACAGTGACTATGGCTACACCTTC	CASSADSDYGYTF
TRBJ2-4	-	TRBV6-5	13	-	TGTGCCAGCAGTTCATCCGGAGAGAACATTCAGTACTTC	CASSSSGENIQYF
TRBJ1-2	-	TRBV12-3/TRBV12-4	15	-	TGTGCCAGCAGTTTAGTTGAGAGGGCTAACTATGGCTACACCTTC	CASSLVERANYGYTF
TRBJ2-5	-	TRBV6-8	14	-	TGTGCCAGCAAGGTTAGCGTTCTCCAAGAGACCCAGTACTTC	CASKVSVLQETQYF
TRBJ2-5	-	TRBV29-1	12	-	TGCAGCGTTGAGAGGGGGCAAGAGACCCAGTACTTC	CSVERGQETQYF
TRBJ2-1	-	TRBV6-5	15	-	TGTGCCAGCAGCTTACAGGCGCCCACCTACAATGAGCAGTTCTTC	CASSLQAPTYNEQFF
TRBJ2-5	-	TRBV7-2	15	TRBD1	TGTGCCAGCAGCTTAGCACCCTCGGGACAGGTCTTTCAGTACTTC	CASSLAPSGQVFQYF